This T cell receptor beta chain was recorded in a study of a mutant IDH1 vaccine in newly diagnosed glioma. The time point was: baseline, week 1 (first vaccination visit). The treatment was: pre-vaccination baseline after standard-of-care therapy. Profiling relied on immunoSEQ multiplex PCR, and the TCRdb table lists in-frame clones only, not all of them. The sample lists approximately 35,000 clones; 70% to 90% were seen once. The sequence came from a middle-aged woman with glioma. The sequencing used PBMCs, collected from a glioma patient treated with radiotherapy, temozolomide or both.

The CDR3 sequence: CASSYNRDRGFTGELFF. The CDR3 bases are TGTGCCAGCAGCTACAACCGGGACAGGGGGTTCACCGGGGAGCTGTTTTTT. The V gene is TRBV7-2, the J gene TRBJ2-2, with 11 bases that match TRBD1. V trimming: 4 bases; J trimming: 4 bases; junction bases outside the gene matches: 8. Germline V gene data show CDR1 as SGHTA and CDR2 as FQGNSA. The CDR3 totals 17 residues.